A single sample gave rise to the 2 T cell receptor beta chains below, sequenced in a study of blood T cell repertoires in COVID-19. Profiled with immunoSEQ multiplex PCR; TCRdb holds only in-frame clones, not every one. This sample has under 150,000 clones, with about 85% found just once. Sequencing was performed on peripheral blood. The receptor set was obtained from a human donor in a cohort sampled during active COVID-19.

The rearrangement uses TRBV7-2 and TRBJ2-1; D call uncertain. The CDR3 sequence is 15 residues long. Germline V gene data show CDR1 as SGHTA and CDR2 as FQGNSA. Trimming shortened V by 2 bases and J by 0 bases, and 8 bases separated the two germline ends. CDR3 in DNA: TGTGCCAGCAGCTTACAAAGGAGCTCCTACAATGAGCAGTTCTTC. As protein: CASSLQRSSYNEQFF.

The V call is TRBV2, the J call TRBJ1-6, with a weak D call TRBD1 (5 bases). There are 19 residues in the CDR3. The V and J ends lost 7 bases and 0 bases respectively, with 22 bases between them. Germline CDR1 is SNHLY and CDR2 is FYNNEI. The CDR3: CASKKDSLGVSSYNSPLHF. Written as DNA, the CDR3 is TGTGCCAGCAAAAAAGACAGCTTAGGGGTGAGCTCCTATAATTCACCCCTCCACTTT.